This record looks at one T cell receptor (beta chain) sequence and its context. The assay was immunoSEQ multiplex PCR, and TCRdb's table has in-frame clones only and misses some. In the table there are about 27,000 clones, roughly 93% of which are singletons. The CDR3 has 18 amino acids. Germline CDR1 and CDR2: PRHDT and FYEKMQ (reference sequence). Trimming took 1 base from V and 3 from J; bases not matched to a gene: 12. This sample is part of a study of control samples from healthy donors and cancer patients. V is TRBV13 and J is TRBJ1-3, with 7 bases identical to TRBD1. Sequencing was carried out using PBMCs. This TCR derives from a man between 50 and 59 years old with lung cancer. The CDR3 DNA follows: TGTGCCAGCAGCTTAGAAGCGGTTGGTACAGGGGATGGAAACACCATATATTTT. It specifies CASSLEAVGTGDGNTIYF.